A single sample is the source of the 20 T cell receptor beta chains below, sequenced in a study of cytomegalovirus exposure and HLA in healthy donors. Researchers ran the PCR with 60 Vbeta and 13 Jbeta primers. Profiled with immunoSEQ multiplex PCR; TCRdb holds only in-frame clones, not every one. The table includes approximately 140,000 clones, roughly 88% detected once. Material: PBMCs. These receptors originate from a boy younger than 18 in good health and CMV-seronegative.

The chain combines TRBV6-4 with TRBJ2-3; 10 bases are a match to TRBD2. In germline, CDR1 is MRHNA, CDR2 SNTAGT. Losses at the gene ends were 5 bases for V and 4 bases for J; bases not matched to a gene: 6. The CDR3 length is 15 residues. The CDR3 sequence is CASSKESGGADTQYF. CDR3 DNA: TGTGCCAGCAGTAAAGAAAGCGGGGGGGCAGATACGCAGTATTTT.

Remarks on this clone: A junction end diverges from the germline sequence, so it may reflect a read error. V and J are TRBV7-9 and TRBJ1-1, with D possibly TRBD1 on 6 matching bases. CDR3 length: 15 residues. Germline lookup yields CDR1 SEHNR and CDR2 FQNEAQ (reference sequence). CDR3 amino acids: CSSSLKDSMNTEAFF. For the CDR3, the DNA is TGTTCCAGCAGCTTAAAGGACAGCATGAACACTGAAGCTTTCTTT.

V is TRBV11-2 and J is TRBJ1-2, with D maybe TRBD1 (6 bases). V shed 1 base and J shed 4 bases, with 10 bases lying between them. The germline CDR1 and CDR2 sequences are SGHAT and FQNNGV. The CDR3 covers 14 residues. The CDR3, as DNA: TGTGCCAGCAGCTTAGGGGGGGGCCTCTATGGCTACACCTTC. It codes for CASSLGGGLYGYTF.

The chain recombines TRBV27 with TRBJ2-5, with D unresolved. There are 14 residues in the CDR3. The V and J ends lost 5 bases and 1 base respectively, with 11 bases between them. CDR1 is MNHEY and CDR2 is SMNVEV in the germline V gene (reference sequence). The CDR3 loop reads CASSQYQLQETQYF. In DNA form, the CDR3 reads TGTGCCAGCAGTCAATACCAACTCCAAGAGACCCAGTACTTC.

The chain is built from TRBV4-2 and TRBJ2-7; 7 positions match TRBD2. V shed 1 base, J shed 5 bases, and the junction held 2 bases outside the gene matches. The CDR3 loop spans 13 amino acids. The V gene's germline CDR1 is LGHNA and CDR2 YNFKEQ. CDR3 nucleotides: TGTGCCAGCAGCCAAGGGGGGGGGAACGAGCAGTACTTC. Translation: CASSQGGGNEQYF.

The gene calls are TRBV5-4 and TRBJ2-1; D may be TRBD1 (5 bases). CDR3 length equals 15 residues. CDR1 SGHNT and CDR2 YYREEE come from the germline V gene (reference sequence). Trimming stripped 4 bases from V and 8 bases from J, with 19 bases between. CDR3 nucleotides: TGTGCCAGCAGCGAATGGGGCGGCGGTGGATATGAGCAGTTCTTC. Its protein is CASSEWGGGGYEQFF.

The chain carries TRBV15 and TRBJ2-7, with 7 bases matching TRBD2. The junction had 7 bases not matched to a gene; V was cut back by 0 bases and J by 5 bases. There are 15 residues in the CDR3. From germline, CDR1 is LNHNV and CDR2 YYDKDF (reference sequence). CDR3 sequence (DNA): TGTGCCACCAGCAGAGATCTTTCGGGGGGTAACGAGCAGTACTTC. This gives the protein CATSRDLSGGNEQYF.

This clone has just one count. The gene calls are TRBV23-1 and TRBJ2-4; D might be TRBD1 (5 bases). TRBV23-1 is marked as an open reading frame, function uncertain. Deletions cut 2 bases from V and 3 bases from J, with 11 bases between. This CDR3 is built from 15 residues. The CDR3 sequence: CASSQAAGCKNIQYF. CDR3 DNA sequence: TGCGCCAGCAGTCAAGCGGCAGGGTGCAAAAACATTCAGTACTTC.

This chain connects TRBV29-1 to TRBJ1-1, with a weak D call TRBD1 (5 bases). The CDR3 consists of 13 residues. Germline lookup yields CDR1 SQVTM and CDR2 ANQGSEA. Trimming cost V 4 bases and J 6 bases, with 15 bases left between them. CDR3 sequence reads: CSVGGVLSSEAFF. CDR3 DNA sequence: TGCAGCGTTGGGGGGGTACTGAGCTCTGAAGCTTTCTTT. The variable domain in full, completed from reference TRBV29-1 and TRBJ1-1, reads SAVISQKPSRDICQRGTSLTIQCQVDSQVTMMFWYRQQPGQSLTLIATANQGSEATYESGFVIDKFPISRPNLTFSTLTVSNMSPEDSSIYLCSVGGVLSSEAFFGQGTRLTVV.

V usage is TRBV27 and J usage is TRBJ1-2; TRBD1 might be the D (6 bases). Trimming stripped 0 bases from V and 4 bases from J, with 12 bases between. CDR1 is MNHEY and CDR2 is SMNVEV in the germline V gene (reference sequence). The CDR3 runs 15 residues. DNA for the CDR3: TGTGCCAGCAGTTTATCTGCGGGGGCAGGCTATGGCTACACCTTC. This translates into CASSLSAGAGYGYTF.

This sequence joins TRBV19 and TRBJ2-1, with 10 bases identical to TRBD2. The V gene end was trimmed by 8 bases and the J gene end by 9 bases; junction bases not matched to a gene: 7. Per the germline V gene, CDR1 is LNHDA and CDR2 is SQIVND (reference sequence). The CDR3 runs 13 residues. This chain's CDR3 is CASGLAEGSEQFF. Here the CDR3 DNA reads TGTGCCAGTGGACTAGCGGAGGGTAGTGAGCAGTTCTTC.

Written as DNA, the CDR3 is TGTGCCACCAGCAGGGATAGGGGGTCCTACGAGCAGTACTTC. It encodes CATSRDRGSYEQYF. The V call is TRBV15, the J call TRBJ2-7, with a possible D match to TRBD1 (6 bases). V was shortened by 3 bases and J by 1 base, with 10 bases between the two germline ends. This CDR3 has 14 amino acids. Germline-derived CDR1 and CDR2 are LNHNV and YYDKDF (reference sequence).

This clone was counted only a few times. This rearrangement joins TRBV4-1 to TRBJ2-2; D ambiguous. The length of the CDR3 is 16 residues. V dropped 1 base and J dropped 4 bases, with 13 bases sitting between them. The germline V gene has CDR1 MGHRA and CDR2 YSYEKL. The CDR3 here is CASSQGSQFGTGELFF. The CDR3 nucleotides are TGCGCCAGCAGCCAAGGGAGTCAATTCGGCACCGGGGAGCTGTTTTTT.

V usage is TRBV29-1 and J usage is TRBJ1-2; 7 bases align to TRBD1. The junction had 14 bases not matched to a gene; V was cut back by 6 bases and J by 4 bases. Germline V CDR1 and CDR2: SQVTM, ANQGSEA. The CDR3 loop spans 15 amino acids. CDR3 sequence (DNA): TGCAGCGTCCCCGACGGGTCAGGGGGAGGCTATGGCTACACCTTC. As protein: CSVPDGSGGGYGYTF.

This clone was counted once. J is TRBJ2-7 and V is TRBV7-9; 10 bases are a match to TRBD1. V was clipped by 2 bases and J by 2 bases; unmatched bases: 3. The CDR3 contains 15 residues. Germline V gives CDR1 SEHNR, CDR2 FQNEAQ (reference sequence). The DNA for the CDR3 is TGTGCCAGCAGCTTATCCGGGACAGGGGCCTACGAGCAGTACTTC. It is translated as CASSLSGTGAYEQYF.

The chain combines TRBV7-2 with TRBJ2-7, with TRBD2 matching 7 bases. The CDR3 is 14 amino acids. CDR1 is SGHTA, CDR2 FQGNSA, per germline. V gave up 7 bases and J gave up 2 bases; unmatched junction bases: 8. CDR3 in amino acids: CASTLPGLPYEQYF. In DNA, the CDR3 is TGTGCCAGCACCCTACCGGGACTACCCTACGAGCAGTACTTC.

V usage is TRBV5-4 and J usage is TRBJ2-1, with TRBD1 matching 9 bases. Germline V gene sequence: CDR1 SGHNT, CDR2 YYREEE (reference sequence). The CDR3 runs 17 residues. J gave up 9 bases and V 3 bases, and 16 bases lay outside the gene matches. CDR3 amino acids: CASSSEPPGQGQFEQFF. CDR3 bases: TGTGCCAGCAGCTCCGAACCCCCGGGACAGGGACAATTTGAGCAGTTCTTC.

V gene TRBV9 combines with J gene TRBJ2-5; 9 bases agree with TRBD2. V lost 1 base and J lost 5; bases outside the gene matches: 12. The germline V gene encodes CDR1 SGDLS and CDR2 YYNGEE. The CDR3 extends over 17 amino acids. The CDR3: CASSVLSSGARPETQYF. The CDR3 region has the DNA TGTGCCAGCAGCGTACTCTCTAGCGGGGCCCGCCCGGAGACCCAGTACTTC.

The genes are TRBV27 and TRBJ2-2; 9 bases map to TRBD1. CDR3 size: 16 residues. Germline V gene lookup returns CDR1 MNHEY and CDR2 SMNVEV (reference sequence). Losses at the gene ends were 6 bases for V and 7 bases for J; bases not matched to a gene: 12. The CDR3 is CASRILGGQGYGELFF. CDR3 nucleotide sequence: TGTGCCAGCAGGATTTTAGGGGGACAGGGTTACGGGGAGCTGTTTTTT.

The chain links TRBV9 to TRBJ2-4; 11 nucleotides agree with TRBD2. Looked up from germline, CDR1 is SGDLS and CDR2 is YYNGEE. This CDR3 spans 20 amino acids. J was trimmed by 0 bases and V by 0 bases; bases with no gene match: 11. The CDR3 DNA reads TGTGCCAGCAGCGTAGCTGGGGGACTAGCGGTTGACCGAGCCAAAAACATTCAGTACTTC. Translated: CASSVAGGLAVDRAKNIQYF.